Presented here are 5 T cell receptor beta chains from one specimen sequenced in a study of T cells after yellow fever vaccination. TCRdb used MiXCR to reprocess the 5' RACE reads, holding one entry per CDR3 protein. Of some 500,000 distinct CDR3 sequences listed, less than 15% are singletons. The sequencing used PBMCs, collected on the day of the yellow fever booster vaccination. These receptors originate from a man aged 25 to 40 who received the YFV17D yellow fever vaccine.

The chain is built from TRBV7-2 and TRBJ2-2; possibly TRBD2 for D (5 bases). The CDR3 extends over 13 amino acids. Trimming removed 7 bases from V and 8 bases from J, with 14 bases in between. CDR1 and CDR2 (germline): SGHTA, FQGNSA. In DNA form, the CDR3 reads TGTGCCAGCACCCTAAAACGGGGTGGGGAGCTGTTTTTT. Translation gives CASTLKRGGELFF.

This clonotype has more than one count but fewer than ten. The chain combines TRBV5-5 with TRBJ2-7; D remains unclear. Germline V gene data show CDR1 as SGHKS and CDR2 as YYEKEE (reference sequence). V lost 4 bases, J lost 1 base, and 15 bases lay in between. The CDR3 consists of 15 residues. As DNA, the CDR3 is TGTGCCAGCAGCCAAAGGGAAGGCCCTTCCTACGAGCAGTACTTC. Translating it yields CASSQREGPSYEQYF.

Of note for this clonotype: One end of the junction fails to match germline, which may point to a read error. This chain connects TRBV7-2 to TRBJ1-6; no clear D gene. Germline V CDR1 and CDR2: SGHTA, FQGNSA. This CDR3 is built from 14 residues. The CDR3 DNA follows: TGTGCCAACAGCTTAGACTGGGGTGATTCACCCCTCCACTTT. It is translated as CANSLDWGDSPLHF.

This clonotype was counted a few times. V gene TRBV21-1 combines with J gene TRBJ2-1. TRBV21-1 is annotated as a pseudogene. The CDR3 covers 16 residues. The CDR3 sequence is CASNPRSGRPYNEQFF. The CDR3 DNA sequence: TGTGCCAGCAACCCCAGGAGCGGGAGACCCTACAATGAGCAGTTCTTC.

This clonotype has at least ten counts. This chain connects TRBV18 to TRBJ2-7; the D gene is possibly TRBD2 (5 bases). The CDR3 sequence is 13 residues long. Germline V gene lookup returns CDR1 KGHSH and CDR2 LQKENI. V was clipped by 3 bases and J by 2 bases, with 8 bases between them. CDR3: CASSPSGTYEQYF. CDR3 DNA: TGTGCCAGCTCACCGTCCGGGACCTACGAGCAGTACTTC.